This T cell receptor (beta chain) emerged from a study of blood T cells in healthy people across ages. Overall study findings and caveats: Donor CMV status was unknown, possibly confounding expanded clonotype changes.

CDR1 is MNHEY and CDR2 is SVGEGT in the germline V gene. J was trimmed by 5 bases and V by 2 bases; bases with no gene match: 8. The CDR3 has 17 residues. A second PCR, run for about 6 to 12 cycles, used a sample-barcoded 5' primer plus a J-beta primer mix. Sequencing recovered at least 2.5 million CDR3-containing paired-end reads from each sample. TCRdb re-called the 5' RACE reads with MiXCR, one entry per CDR3 protein. This sample has over 1,300,000 distinct CDR3 sequences, with 45% to 70% found just once. Details on this clonotype: Its antigen is as yet unknown.

This TCR derives from a man in his late teens or twenties in good health. The sample was blood. V gene TRBV6-2 or TRBV6-3 combines with J gene TRBJ2-3, with 12 bases matching TRBD2. The CDR3 DNA reads as TGTGCCAGCAGTTACGGCCTAGCGGGGGGGCTCGGAGATACGCAGTATTTT. Translation: CASSYGLAGGLGDTQYF.